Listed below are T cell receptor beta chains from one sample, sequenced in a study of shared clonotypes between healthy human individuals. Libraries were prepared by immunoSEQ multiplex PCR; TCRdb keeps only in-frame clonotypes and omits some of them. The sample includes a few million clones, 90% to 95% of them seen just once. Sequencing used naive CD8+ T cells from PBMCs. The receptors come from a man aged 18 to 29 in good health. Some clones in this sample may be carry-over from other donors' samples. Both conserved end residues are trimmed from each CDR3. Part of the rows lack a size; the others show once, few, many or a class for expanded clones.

cdr3_aa: ASSQTGWGEQY
clone_size: .
v_call: TRBV14
j_call: TRBJ2-7

cdr3_aa: ASSQDTDYGYT
clone_size: .
v_call: TRBV4-1
j_call: TRBJ1-2

cdr3_aa: ASSPHTGYNEQF
clone_size: .
v_call: TRBV7-9
j_call: TRBJ2-1

cdr3_aa: ASSFLGSSYEQY
clone_size: .
v_call: TRBV27
j_call: TRBJ2-7

cdr3_aa: ASTSLPGSPQNEKLF
clone_size: .
v_call: TRBV27
j_call: TRBJ1-4

cdr3_aa: AGTGSNYGYT
clone_size: .
v_call: TRBV6-5
j_call: TRBJ1-2

cdr3_aa: ASSTENQPQH
clone_size: .
v_call: TRBV7-9
j_call: TRBJ1-5

cdr3_aa: ASSLALAGSSTYNEQF
clone_size: .
v_call: TRBV11-2
j_call: TRBJ2-1

cdr3_aa: ASSLAGSGTNTEAF
clone_size: .
v_call: TRBV7-9
j_call: TRBJ1-1

cdr3_aa: ASSQGQGRFNEQF
clone_size: .
v_call: TRBV4-3
j_call: TRBJ2-1

cdr3_aa: ASSQADRNYGYT
clone_size: .
v_call: TRBV9
j_call: TRBJ1-2

cdr3_aa: ASSTIRDTQY
clone_size: .
v_call: TRBV7-9
j_call: TRBJ2-3

cdr3_aa: ASSHRTSGSKQY
clone_size: .
v_call: TRBV4-1
j_call: TRBJ2-7

cdr3_aa: ASSYSLAETDTQY
clone_size: .
v_call: TRBV6-5
j_call: TRBJ2-3

cdr3_aa: ASSLRGSGYTEAF
clone_size: .
v_call: TRBV27
j_call: TRBJ1-1

cdr3_aa: ASSLTSGITEQY
clone_size: once
v_call: TRBV27
j_call: TRBJ2-7

cdr3_aa: ASSQERQRHNEKLF
clone_size: .
v_call: TRBV14
j_call: TRBJ1-4

cdr3_aa: ASSLGQLGNTIY
clone_size: .
v_call: TRBV5-4
j_call: TRBJ1-3

cdr3_aa: ASSSLVSGELF
clone_size: .
v_call: TRBV28
j_call: TRBJ2-2

cdr3_aa: ASSLSGRTEAF
clone_size: .
v_call: TRBV5-5
j_call: TRBJ1-1

cdr3_aa: ASSLDRGLTEAF
clone_size: .
v_call: TRBV9
j_call: TRBJ1-1

cdr3_aa: AWKIDGSSYEQY
clone_size: once
v_call: TRBV30
j_call: TRBJ2-7

cdr3_aa: ASSQVGDEQF
clone_size: .
v_call: TRBV4-2
j_call: TRBJ2-1

cdr3_aa: SAWAGYEQY
clone_size: .
v_call: TRBV29-1
j_call: TRBJ2-7

cdr3_aa: ASSFPGSSYEQY
clone_size: .
v_call: TRBV28
j_call: TRBJ2-7

cdr3_aa: ASRSNYEQY
clone_size: .
v_call: TRBV25-1
j_call: .

cdr3_aa: ATWTGEGYT
clone_size: .
v_call: TRBV6-5
j_call: TRBJ1-2